The present T cell receptor (beta chain) was sequenced within a study of T cell responses to AZD1222 COVID-19 vaccine. Study-level findings and limits: At baseline, seropositivity was found in only a handful of AZD1222 recipients.

The germline V and J ends were trimmed by 4 bases and 3 bases, with 10 bases remaining between them. The germline V gene encodes CDR1 SGHKS and CDR2 YYEKEE (reference sequence). CDR3 length: 13 residues. Points on this clone: Its antigen is still unknown.

Only in-frame clones appear in the TCRdb table, and some are missing; sequencing was by immunoSEQ multiplex PCR. The sample lists some 97,000 clones, around 87% occurring once. This chain connects TRBV5-5 to TRBJ1-2, with a tentative D call TRBD1 (5 bases). The sample was peripheral blood, taken on day 0 of MenACWY control vaccination. This clonotype was obtained from an adult in good health. The CDR3 is CASSPGGDYGYTF. CDR3 sequence (DNA): TGTGCCAGCAGCCCGGGGGGAGACTATGGCTACACCTTC.